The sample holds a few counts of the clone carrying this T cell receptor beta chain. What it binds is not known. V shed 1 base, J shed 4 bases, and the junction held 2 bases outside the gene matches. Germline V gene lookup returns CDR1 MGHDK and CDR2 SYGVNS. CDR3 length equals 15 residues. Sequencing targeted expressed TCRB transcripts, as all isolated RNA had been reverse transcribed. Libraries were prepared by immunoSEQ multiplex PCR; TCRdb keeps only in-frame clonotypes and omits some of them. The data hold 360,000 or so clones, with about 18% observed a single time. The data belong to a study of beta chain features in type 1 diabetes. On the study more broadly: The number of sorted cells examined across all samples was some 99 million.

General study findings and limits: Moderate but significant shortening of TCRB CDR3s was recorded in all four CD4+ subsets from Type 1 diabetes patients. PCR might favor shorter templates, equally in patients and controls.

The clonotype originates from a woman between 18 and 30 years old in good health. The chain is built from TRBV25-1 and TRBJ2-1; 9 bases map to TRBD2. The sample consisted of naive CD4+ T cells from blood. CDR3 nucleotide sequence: TGTGCCAGCAGTGAATCCCTAGCGGGATACAATGAGCAGTTCTTC. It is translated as CASSESLAGYNEQFF. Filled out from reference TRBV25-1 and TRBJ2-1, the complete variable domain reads EADIYQTPRYLVIGTGKKITLECSQTMGHDKMYWYQQDPGMELHLIHYSYGVNSTEKGDLSSESTVSRIRTEHFPLTLESARPSHTSQYLCASSESLAGYNEQFFGPGTRLTVL.